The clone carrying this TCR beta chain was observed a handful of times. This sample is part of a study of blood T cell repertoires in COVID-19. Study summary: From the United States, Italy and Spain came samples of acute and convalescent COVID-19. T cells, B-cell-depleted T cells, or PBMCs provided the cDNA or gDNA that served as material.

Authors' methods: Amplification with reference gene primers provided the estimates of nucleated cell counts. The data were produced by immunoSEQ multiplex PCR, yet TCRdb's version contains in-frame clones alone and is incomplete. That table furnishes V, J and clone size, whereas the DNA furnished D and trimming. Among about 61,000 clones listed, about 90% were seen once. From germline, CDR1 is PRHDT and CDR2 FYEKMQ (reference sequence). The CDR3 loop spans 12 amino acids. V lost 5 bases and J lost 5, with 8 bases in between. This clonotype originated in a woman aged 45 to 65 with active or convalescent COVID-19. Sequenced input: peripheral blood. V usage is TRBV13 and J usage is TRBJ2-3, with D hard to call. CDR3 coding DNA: TGTGCCAGCAGCCACGAGGAAGATACGCAGTATTTT. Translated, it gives CASSHEEDTQYF.